These T cell receptor beta chains were read from a single sample in a study of cytomegalovirus exposure and HLA in healthy donors. The repertoire was sequenced with immunoSEQ multiplex PCR; TCRdb's copy has only in-frame clones and lacks some. Of 100,000 to 150,000 clones in the sample, 70% to 85% were seen once. Sequenced input: PBMCs. The receptor set was obtained from a male donor in good health and CMV-seropositive. Both conserved end residues are part of each CDR3. A D gene is named only where the DNA matches it firmly. Not all rows give a size; the values are once, few, many and, for expanded clones, a class.

v_gene: TRBV20-1
d_gene: TRBD2
abundance: -
j_gene: TRBJ2-7
CDR3aa: CSARGEGEQYF
CDR3nt: TGCAGTGCTAGAGGGGAGGGCGAGCAGTACTTC

v_gene: TRBV2
d_gene: TRBD1
abundance: -
j_gene: TRBJ2-7
CDR3aa: CASHDRGREQYF
CDR3nt: TGTGCCAGCCACGACAGGGGTCGCGAGCAGTACTTC

v_gene: TRBV7-2
d_gene: TRBD2
abundance: few
j_gene: TRBJ2-2
CDR3aa: CASSTLAGLTGELFF
CDR3nt: TGTGCCAGCAGCACCCTAGCGGGGCTAACCGGGGAGCTGTTTTTT

v_gene: TRBV27
d_gene: -
abundance: -
j_gene: TRBJ2-7
CDR3aa: CASSRESRAYEQYF
CDR3nt: TGTGCCAGCAGTCGGGAGAGTCGAGCCTACGAGCAGTACTTC

v_gene: TRBV5-1
d_gene: TRBD1
abundance: -
j_gene: TRBJ1-2
CDR3aa: CASSSLTGNYGYTF
CDR3nt: TGCGCCAGCAGCTCGCTGACAGGGAACTATGGCTACACCTTC

v_gene: TRBV18
d_gene: TRBD2
abundance: -
j_gene: TRBJ2-6
CDR3aa: CASSGLGGRPAGANVLTF
CDR3nt: TGTGCCAGCTCGGGGCTGGGCGGGAGACCAGCTGGGGCCAACGTCCTGACTTTC

v_gene: TRBV19
d_gene: TRBD2
abundance: -
j_gene: TRBJ2-3
CDR3aa: CASSTSSGGADTQYF
CDR3nt: TGTGCCAGTAGTACCTCTAGCGGGGGGGCGGATACGCAATATTTT

v_gene: TRBV28
d_gene: -
abundance: -
j_gene: TRBJ1-5
CDR3aa: CASSLFSLAQHF
CDR3nt: TGTGCCAGCAGTTTATTTAGTTTAGCCCAGCATTTT

v_gene: TRBV7-9
d_gene: -
abundance: -
j_gene: TRBJ1-1
CDR3aa: CSSSLMRTEAFF
CDR3nt: TGTTCCAGCAGCTTAATGCGTACTGAAGCTTTCTTT

v_gene: TRBV5-1
d_gene: -
abundance: once
j_gene: TRBJ2-2
CDR3aa: CASSPHGGVTGELFF
CDR3nt: TGCGCCAGCAGCCCCCATGGAGGGGTCACCGGGGAGCTGTTTTTT

v_gene: TRBV2
d_gene: -
abundance: -
j_gene: TRBJ2-7
CDR3aa: CASSEAGEAYEQYF
CDR3nt: TGTGCCAGCAGTGAAGCAGGGGAGGCCTACGAGCAGTACTTC

v_gene: TRBV30
d_gene: TRBD1
abundance: once
j_gene: TRBJ1-2
CDR3aa: CAWTTGGHGYTF
CDR3nt: TGTGCCTGGACTACAGGGGGGCATGGCTACACCTTC

v_gene: TRBV6-5
d_gene: TRBD1
abundance: -
j_gene: TRBJ1-1
CDR3aa: CASSIGGPDTEAFF
CDR3nt: TGTGCCAGCAGTATAGGGGGCCCCGACACTGAAGCTTTCTTT

v_gene: TRBV6-5
d_gene: TRBD1
abundance: -
j_gene: TRBJ1-2
CDR3aa: CASQTGLSGYTF
CDR3nt: TGTGCCAGCCAGACAGGGCTATCGGGCTACACCTTC

v_gene: TRBV18
d_gene: TRBD2
abundance: once
j_gene: TRBJ2-5
CDR3aa: CASSLSGGSQETQYF
CDR3nt: TGTGCCAGCTCACTTAGCGGGGGGTCCCAAGAGACCCAGTACTTC

v_gene: TRBV9
d_gene: TRBD2
abundance: -
j_gene: TRBJ2-1
CDR3aa: CASSVVAGGLDEQFF
CDR3nt: TGTGCCAGCAGCGTAGTAGCGGGAGGTCTGGATGAGCAGTTCTTC

v_gene: TRBV28
d_gene: TRBD2
abundance: -
j_gene: TRBJ2-7
CDR3aa: CATLRGISGSIYEQYF
CDR3nt: TGTGCCACCCTCCGGGGGATCAGCGGGAGTATTTACGAGCAGTACTTC

v_gene: TRBV9
d_gene: -
abundance: -
j_gene: TRBJ2-3
CDR3aa: CASSAPDTLSTDTQYF
CDR3nt: TGTGCCAGCAGCGCACCGGACACCCTCAGCACAGATACGCAGTATTTT

v_gene: TRBV4-1
d_gene: TRBD2
abundance: -
j_gene: TRBJ2-5
CDR3aa: CASSLLLAAQETQYF
CDR3nt: TGCGCCAGCAGCCTGCTACTAGCGGCCCAAGAGACCCAGTACTTC

v_gene: TRBV29-1
d_gene: TRBD2
abundance: -
j_gene: TRBJ2-1
CDR3aa: CSVEASGSYVEYFF
CDR3nt: TGCAGCGTTGAAGCTAGCGGGAGTTATGTCGAATATTTCTTC

v_gene: TRBV7-2
d_gene: -
abundance: -
j_gene: TRBJ1-4
CDR3aa: CASSPHTQVRGEKLFF
CDR3nt: TGTGCCAGCAGCCCCCACACACAGGTCCGAGGCGAAAAACTGTTTTTT

v_gene: TRBV29-1
d_gene: -
abundance: -
j_gene: TRBJ2-5
CDR3aa: CSVGVWETGTQYF
CDR3nt: TGCAGCGTTGGGGTTTGGGAGACGGGGACCCAGTACTTC

v_gene: TRBV9
d_gene: -
abundance: -
j_gene: TRBJ2-4
CDR3aa: CASSPRRQPGIAKNIQYF
CDR3nt: TGTGCCAGCAGCCCTCGTAGACAGCCAGGGATCGCCAAAAACATTCAGTACTTC

v_gene: TRBV28
d_gene: -
abundance: -
j_gene: TRBJ1-5
CDR3aa: CASSFRQSSNQPQHF
CDR3nt: TGTGCCAGCAGTTTCCGACAGAGTAGCAATCAGCCCCAGCATTTT

v_gene: TRBV28
d_gene: -
abundance: -
j_gene: TRBJ2-7
CDR3aa: CASSLSFYEQYF
CDR3nt: TGTGCCAGCAGTTTATCCTTTTACGAGCAGTACTTC

v_gene: TRBV18
d_gene: -
abundance: -
j_gene: TRBJ1-2
CDR3aa: CASSPLGQLENYGYTF
CDR3nt: TGTGCCAGCTCACCCCTCGGACAGCTGGAAAACTATGGCTACACCTTC

v_gene: TRBV6-1
d_gene: TRBD1
abundance: few
j_gene: TRBJ2-7
CDR3aa: CASSESGTGTYEQYF
CDR3nt: TGTGCCAGCAGTGAAAGTGGGACAGGTACCTACGAGCAGTACTTC

v_gene: TRBV6-1
d_gene: -
abundance: -
j_gene: TRBJ2-2
CDR3aa: CASSEAGWNTGELFF
CDR3nt: TGTGCCAGCAGTGAGGCGGGATGGAACACCGGGGAGCTGTTTTTT

v_gene: TRBV15
d_gene: -
abundance: few
j_gene: TRBJ1-1
CDR3aa: CATSREIGRNTEAFF
CDR3nt: TGTGCCACCAGCAGAGAAATTGGCCGGAACACTGAAGCTTTCTTT

v_gene: TRBV9
d_gene: TRBD1
abundance: -
j_gene: TRBJ1-2
CDR3aa: CASSVDPHRGDGYTF
CDR3nt: TGTGCCAGCAGCGTAGACCCCCACAGGGGGGATGGCTACACCTTC

v_gene: TRBV19
d_gene: TRBD2
abundance: -
j_gene: TRBJ2-3
CDR3aa: CASRTASGSADTQYF
CDR3nt: TGTGCCAGTAGAACGGCTAGCGGGAGTGCAGATACGCAGTATTTT

v_gene: TRBV6-1
d_gene: TRBD2
abundance: once
j_gene: TRBJ2-7
CDR3aa: CASSPLTSAPYEQYF
CDR3nt: TGTGCCAGCAGTCCACTGACTAGCGCGCCCTACGAGCAGTACTTC

v_gene: TRBV28
d_gene: TRBD1
abundance: -
j_gene: TRBJ2-3
CDR3aa: CASSLSYPGQGVGTQYF
CDR3nt: TGTGCCAGCAGTTTATCATACCCGGGACAGGGCGTCGGTACGCAGTATTTT

v_gene: TRBV6-5
d_gene: TRBD1
abundance: once
j_gene: TRBJ1-4
CDR3aa: CASSDETGVYEKLFF
CDR3nt: TGTGCCAGCAGCGACGAGACAGGGGTTTATGAAAAACTGTTTTTT

v_gene: TRBV2
d_gene: TRBD1
abundance: -
j_gene: TRBJ2-7
CDR3aa: CASSPDRAPSYEQYF
CDR3nt: TGTGCCAGCAGTCCCGACAGGGCACCCTCCTACGAGCAGTACTTC